These 29 T cell receptor beta chains were all obtained from the same sample, sequenced in a study of identifying expanded T cells in peripheral blood. Some clones are missing from TCRdb's copy, which holds only in-frame ones; the method was immunoSEQ multiplex PCR. The sample carries around 120,000 clones, 86% recorded once. Sequencing was done on a sample of blood. The receptors come from a person aged 18-69 years in good health.

The rearrangement uses TRBV2 and TRBJ2-2; D tentatively reads TRBD1 or TRBD2 (5 bases each). This CDR3 is 15 amino acids long. Germline CDR1 and CDR2: SNHLY and FYNNEI. V lost 6 bases and J lost 0, with 11 bases in between. The chain's CDR3 is CASRGDLTNTGELFF. The CDR3 DNA is TGTGCCAGCAGGGGGGACCTGACGAACACCGGGGAGCTGTTTTTT.

This clone occurred once. The chain employs TRBV28 and TRBJ1-5, with unresolved D. The CDR3 is 12 residues long. The germline V and J ends were trimmed by 10 bases and 0 bases, with 7 bases remaining between them. Per germline, CDR1 MDHEN and CDR2 SYDVKM. The CDR3 coding sequence is TGTGCCACCCGATATAGCAATCAGCCCCAGCATTTT. Encoded protein: CATRYSNQPQHF.

CDR3 amino acids: CASSPMAGGYEQYF. The CDR3 bases are TGTGCCAGCTCACCAATGGCAGGGGGCTACGAGCAGTACTTC. The chain carries TRBV18 and TRBJ2-7; 7 nucleotides match TRBD1. Germline values: CDR1 KGHSH, CDR2 LQKENI. V was pared by 2 bases and J by 3 bases, with 4 bases of the junction left unmatched. The CDR3 sequence is 14 residues long.

This clone came up a few times. CDR3 protein: CASSLSGHNSPLHF. DNA for the CDR3: TGTGCCAGCAGCTTGTCAGGACATAATTCACCCCTCCACTTT. V gene TRBV11-2 combines with J gene TRBJ1-6, with D hard to call. This CDR3 region has 14 residues. Deletions cut 3 bases from V and 5 bases from J, with 8 bases between. Germline V gene sequence: CDR1 SGHAT, CDR2 FQNNGV.

The CDR3 is CASSLSRSSYNEQFF. The CDR3 nucleotides read TGTGCCAGCAGCTTATCCAGGAGCTCCTACAATGAGCAGTTCTTC. The chain has TRBV7-3 and TRBJ2-1; no clear D. There are 15 residues in the CDR3. Trimming shortened V by 2 bases and J by 0 bases, and 8 bases separated the two germline ends. CDR1 is SGHTA and CDR2 is FQGTGA in the germline V gene.

This chain connects TRBV29-1 to TRBJ1-2, with 9 nucleotides matching TRBD1. Germline V CDR1 and CDR2: SQVTM, ANQGSEA. This CDR3 contains 13 residues. The V segment lost 4 bases and the J segment 4 bases; nucleotides outside the gene matches: 4. DNA for the CDR3: TGCAGCGTTGGGACAGGGGAAGGCTATGGCTACACCTTC. It yields the protein CSVGTGEGYGYTF.

This chain links TRBV19 with TRBJ2-1, with 10 bases identical to TRBD2. The CDR3 contains 14 residues. Germline loops: CDR1 LNHDA, CDR2 SQIVND (reference sequence). With 4 bases clipped from V and 10 bases from J, the junction kept 7 bases outside the gene matches. CDR3 DNA: TGTGCCAGTAGTAACCCTAGCGGGAGTGGAGAGCAGTTCTTC. It translates to CASSNPSGSGEQFF.

The V call is TRBV5-4, the J call TRBJ2-1; D remains ambiguous. CDR1 is SGHNT and CDR2 is YYREEE in the germline V gene (reference sequence). The CDR3 is 13 residues long. Trimming pared 0 bases from V and 3 bases from J, leaving 4 bases between. In nucleotides, the CDR3 is TGTGCCAGCAGCTTGGGAGGCTACAATGAGCAGTTCTTC. As protein: CASSLGGYNEQFF.

The chain uses TRBV9 and TRBJ1-6; the D is unclear. Trimming removed 4 bases at V and 7 bases at J, with 12 bases between. The CDR3 spans 14 residues. CDR1 SGDLS and CDR2 YYNGEE come from the germline V gene. CDR3 sequence: CASSLWVANSPLHF. The CDR3 nucleotides read TGTGCCAGCAGCCTTTGGGTAGCGAATTCACCCCTCCACTTT.

This clone showed up just a few times. The chain has TRBV27 and TRBJ1-5; 9 bases agree with TRBD1. Germline V gene lookup returns CDR1 MNHEY and CDR2 SMNVEV (reference sequence). This CDR3 is 15 amino acids long. Trimming took 0 bases from V and 6 from J; bases not matched to a gene: 3. This CDR3 reads CASSLSRDRVQPQHF. The CDR3 DNA follows: TGTGCCAGCAGTTTATCGAGGGACAGGGTTCAGCCCCAGCATTTT.

This clone was counted only a few times. The chain links TRBV6-5 to TRBJ1-2; perhaps TRBD1 as D (5 bases). The CDR3 is 13 residues long. Trimming removed 6 bases from V and 8 bases from J, with 16 bases in between. In germline, CDR1 is MNHEY, CDR2 SVGAGI. The CDR3 spells CASRLPGQYGYTF. CDR3 nucleotide sequence: TGTGCCAGCAGGCTCCCAGGGCAATACGGCTACACCTTC.

The chain uses TRBV10-3 and TRBJ1-5; no definite D call. This CDR3 has 17 residues. Trimming cost V 0 bases and J 0 bases, with 12 bases left between them. Per the germline V gene, CDR1 is ENHRY and CDR2 is SYGVKD. In DNA form, the CDR3 reads TGTGCCATCAGTGAGTCGAGTTCCCCCATTAGCAATCAGCCCCAGCATTTT. It encodes CAISESSSPISNQPQHF.

The chain recombines TRBV5-1 with TRBJ2-1; D may match TRBD1 or TRBD2 (5 bases each). CDR3 length: 15 residues. Germline V gene sequence: CDR1 SGHRS, CDR2 YFSETQ. V gave up 1 base and J gave up 4 bases, with 12 bases separating them. The CDR3 region is CASSLLGTLYNEQFF. CDR3 sequence (DNA): TGCGCCAGCAGCTTGTTGGGGACGCTATACAATGAGCAGTTCTTC. Variable domain in full (rest from reference TRBV5-1 and TRBJ2-1): KAGVTQTPRYLIKTRGQQVTLSCSPISGHRSVSWYQQTPGQGLQFLFEYFSETQRNKGNFPGRFSGRQFSNSRSEMNVSTLELGDSALYLCASSLLGTLYNEQFFGPGTRLTVL.

This rearrangement joins TRBV7-9 to TRBJ1-2; D not certain. The CDR3 spans 13 residues. V lost 3 bases and J lost 4, with 9 bases in between. Germline V gene lookup returns CDR1 SEHNR and CDR2 FQNEAQ (reference sequence). The CDR3 loop is CASSFQRSYGYTF. The CDR3 DNA follows: TGTGCCAGCAGCTTCCAACGCAGCTATGGCTACACCTTC.

This rearrangement joins TRBV7-6 to TRBJ1-2; D not certain. The CDR3 is 16 residues long. Trimming cost V 5 bases and J 4 bases, with 20 bases left between them. Germline CDR1 SGHVS, CDR2 FNYEAQ. The CDR3 protein is CASSAITESRTYGYTF. CDR3 in DNA: TGTGCCAGCAGCGCGATAACTGAATCTCGAACCTATGGCTACACCTTC.

The CDR3 here is CASSPTKGLNYGYTF. DNA of the CDR3: TGTGCCAGCAGCCCAACAAAGGGACTTAACTATGGCTACACCTTC. V usage is TRBV5-4 and J usage is TRBJ1-2; tentative D call: TRBD1 (5 bases). V was shortened by 4 bases and J by 1 base, with 14 bases between the two germline ends. Germline CDR1 SGHNT, CDR2 YYREEE (reference sequence). The CDR3 length is 15 residues.

The chain carries TRBV5-1 and TRBJ1-1; 7 bases line up with TRBD1. CDR1 SGHRS and CDR2 YFSETQ come from the germline V gene. This CDR3 is built from 14 residues. Losses at the gene ends were 7 bases for V and 1 base for J; bases not matched to a gene: 7. The CDR3 reads CASGEGDRNTEAFF. The DNA for the CDR3 is TGCGCCAGCGGCGAGGGGGACAGGAACACTGAAGCTTTCTTT.

CDR3 loop: CAISESVRGNTIYF. CDR3 in DNA: TGTGCCATCAGTGAGTCCGTCCGGGGAAACACCATATATTTT. V is TRBV10-3 and J is TRBJ1-3; D gene unclear. The CDR3 totals 14 residues. The V end lost 0 bases, the J end lost 4 bases, and 7 bases lay between the germline ends. CDR1 is ENHRY and CDR2 is SYGVKD in the germline V gene.

The chain recombines TRBV18 with TRBJ1-1; the D is unclear. The germline gives CDR1 KGHSH, CDR2 LQKENI. The CDR3 contains 17 residues. Deletions cut 0 bases from V and 1 base from J, with 15 bases between. CDR3 loop: CASSPPGFGVRNTEAFF. In nucleotides, the CDR3 is TGTGCCAGCTCACCACCGGGTTTCGGCGTCAGGAACACTGAAGCTTTCTTT. Complete variable domain (other parts from reference TRBV18 and TRBJ1-1): NAGVMQNPRHLVRRRGQEARLRCSPMKGHSHVYWYRQLPEEGLKFMVYLQKENIIDESGMPKERFSAEFPKEGPSILRIQQVVRGDSAAYFCASSPPGFGVRNTEAFFGQGTRLTVV.

V gene TRBV6-5 combines with J gene TRBJ2-7; TRBD2 matches at 9 bases. CDR1 and CDR2 (germline): MNHEY, SVGAGI. Germline trimming cut 6 bases from V and 2 bases from J; bases unmatched to any gene: 5. The CDR3 has 14 amino acids. CDR3 sequence: CASSYQREAYEQYF. The CDR3 DNA sequence: TGTGCCAGCAGCTACCAGCGGGAGGCCTACGAGCAGTACTTC.

The V gene is TRBV6-1, the J gene TRBJ1-2; the D is unclear. Germline assignment: CDR1 MNHNS and CDR2 SASEGT. The CDR3 covers 14 residues. V was clipped by 3 bases and J by 0 bases, with 8 bases between them. In DNA form, the CDR3 reads TGTGCCAGCAGTGATCCAGGAGCTAACTATGGCTACACCTTC. It translates to CASSDPGANYGYTF.

The V gene is TRBV2, the J gene TRBJ2-7; tentatively, D is TRBD2 (6 bases). V was trimmed by 2 bases and J by 2 bases, leaving 13 bases between them. From germline, CDR1 is SNHLY and CDR2 FYNNEI. The CDR3 runs 15 residues. CDR3 sequence reads: CASSEFKEGPYEQYF. The CDR3 DNA is TGTGCCAGCAGTGAATTTAAGGAGGGACCCTACGAGCAGTACTTC. Based on the CDR3 plus reference TRBV2 and TRBJ2-7, the full variable domain is EPEVTQTPSHQVTQMGQEVILRCVPISNHLYFYWYRQILGQKVEFLVSFYNNEISEKSEIFDDQFSVERPDGSNFTLKIRSTKLEDSAMYFCASSEFKEGPYEQYFGPGTRLTVT.

J is TRBJ2-5 and V is TRBV7-3, with a weak D call TRBD1 (5 bases). Germline V gene lookup returns CDR1 SGHTA and CDR2 FQGTGA. V lost 1 base, J lost 5 bases, and 11 bases lay in between. CDR3 length: 14 residues. The CDR3 nucleotides are TGTGCCAGCAGCTTAAGGGGCAGCAGCGAGACCCAGTACTTC. Protein: CASSLRGSSETQYF.

This chain links TRBV7-9 with TRBJ2-7; 8 positions agree with TRBD1. The length of the CDR3 is 13 residues. Germline lookup yields CDR1 SEHNR and CDR2 FQNEAQ (reference sequence). V dropped 5 bases and J dropped 4; count of bases not matched to a gene: 4. This chain's CDR3 is CASSDRGDYEQYF. CDR3 nucleotides: TGTGCCAGCAGCGACAGGGGTGATTACGAGCAGTACTTC.

The V call is TRBV27, the J call TRBJ2-2; D possibly corresponds to TRBD1 (6 bases). Trimming took off 3 bases at V and 8 bases at J, with 13 bases between the two ends. The V gene's germline CDR1 is MNHEY and CDR2 SMNVEV (reference sequence). The CDR3 covers 14 residues. In nucleotides, the CDR3 is TGTGCCAGCAGTTTTACAGGGCTTAGGGGGGAGCTGTTTTTT. Translated, it gives CASSFTGLRGELFF.

V usage is TRBV2 and J usage is TRBJ1-5; 9 nucleotides line up with TRBD1. The CDR3 is made up of 15 amino acids. With 7 bases clipped from V and 9 bases from J, the junction kept 13 bases outside the gene matches. Germline V gives CDR1 SNHLY, CDR2 FYNNEI. CDR3 loop: CASTPGQGTAWPQHF. The CDR3, as DNA: TGTGCCAGCACTCCCGGACAGGGGACCGCTTGGCCCCAGCATTTT.

This clone was found once. The V call is TRBV18, the J call TRBJ1-4; a possible D gene is TRBD1 (6 bases). Trimming shortened V by 3 bases and J by 8 bases, and 16 bases separated the two germline ends. The CDR3 consists of 15 residues. Looked up from germline, CDR1 is KGHSH and CDR2 is LQKENI. The CDR3 nucleotides read TGTGCCAGCTCACCCCTAGGAGGCCAGGGGGAAAAACTGTTTTTT. It translates to CASSPLGGQGEKLFF.

V usage is TRBV18 and J usage is TRBJ2-1; 16 bases fit TRBD2. With 6 bases clipped from V and 2 bases from J, the junction kept 7 bases outside the gene matches. CDR1 and CDR2 (germline): KGHSH, LQKENI. The CDR3 extends over 18 amino acids. The CDR3 region is CASSPGTSGRGPYNEQFF. The DNA of the CDR3 is TGTGCCAGCTCCCCGGGGACTAGCGGGAGGGGCCCCTACAATGAGCAGTTCTTC.

This clone is medium-sized. The rearrangement joins TRBV5-6 to TRBJ1-2; 7 nucleotides match TRBD1. The CDR3 covers 13 residues. The J segment lost 1 base and the V segment lost 4 bases, leaving 1 base of the junction unmatched. Per germline, CDR1 SGHDT and CDR2 YYEEEE. As DNA, the CDR3 is TGTGCCAGCAGCCGACAGGGTAACTATGGCTACACCTTC. It translates to CASSRQGNYGYTF.